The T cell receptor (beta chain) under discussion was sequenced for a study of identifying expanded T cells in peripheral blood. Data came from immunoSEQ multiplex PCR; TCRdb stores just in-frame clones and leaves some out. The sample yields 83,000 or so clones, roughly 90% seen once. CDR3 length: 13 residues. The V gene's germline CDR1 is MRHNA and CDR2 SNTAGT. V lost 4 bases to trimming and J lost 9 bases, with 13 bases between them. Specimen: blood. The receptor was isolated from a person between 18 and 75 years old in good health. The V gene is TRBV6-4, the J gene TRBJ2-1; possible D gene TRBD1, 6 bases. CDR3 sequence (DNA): TGTGCCAGCAGTGCACAGGGTACAGGTGAGCAGTTCTTC. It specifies CASSAQGTGEQFF.